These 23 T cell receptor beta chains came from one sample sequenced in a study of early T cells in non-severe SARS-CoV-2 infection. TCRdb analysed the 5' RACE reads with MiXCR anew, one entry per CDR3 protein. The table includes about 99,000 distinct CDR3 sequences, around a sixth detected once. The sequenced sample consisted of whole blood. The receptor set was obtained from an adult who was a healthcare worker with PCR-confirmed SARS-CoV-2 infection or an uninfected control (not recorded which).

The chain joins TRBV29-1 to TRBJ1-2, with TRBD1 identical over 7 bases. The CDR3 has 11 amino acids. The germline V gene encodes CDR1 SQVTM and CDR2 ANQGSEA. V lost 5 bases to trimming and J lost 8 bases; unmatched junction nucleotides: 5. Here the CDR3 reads CSVRAGQGYTF. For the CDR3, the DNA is TGCAGCGTTAGGGCGGGACAGGGCTACACCTTC.

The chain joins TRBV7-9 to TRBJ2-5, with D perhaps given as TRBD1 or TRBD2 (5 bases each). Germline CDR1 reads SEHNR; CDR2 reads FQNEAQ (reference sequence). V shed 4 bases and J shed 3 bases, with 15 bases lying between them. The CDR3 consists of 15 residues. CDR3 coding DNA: TGTGCCAGCAGCTCCTTAGGAGGCAGGGAAGAGACCCAGTACTTC. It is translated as CASSSLGGREETQYF.

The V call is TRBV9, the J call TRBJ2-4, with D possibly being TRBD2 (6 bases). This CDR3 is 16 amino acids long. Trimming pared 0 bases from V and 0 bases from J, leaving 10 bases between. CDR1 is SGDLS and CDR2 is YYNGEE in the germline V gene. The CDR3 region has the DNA TGTGCCAGCAGCGTAGGTAGCGGCCTAGCCAAAAACATTCAGTACTTC. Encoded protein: CASSVGSGLAKNIQYF.

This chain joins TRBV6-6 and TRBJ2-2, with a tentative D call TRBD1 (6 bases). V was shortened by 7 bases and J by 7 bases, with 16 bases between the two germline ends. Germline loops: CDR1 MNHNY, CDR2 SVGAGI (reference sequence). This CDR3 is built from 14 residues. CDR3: CASTTTGKDGELFF. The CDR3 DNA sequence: TGTGCCAGCACTACCACAGGGAAGGACGGGGAGCTGTTTTTT.

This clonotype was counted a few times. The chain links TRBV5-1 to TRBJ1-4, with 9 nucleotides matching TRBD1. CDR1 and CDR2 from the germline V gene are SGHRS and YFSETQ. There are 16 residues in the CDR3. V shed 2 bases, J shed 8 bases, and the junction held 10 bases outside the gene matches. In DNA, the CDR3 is TGCGCCAGCAGCTTCCAGGGGGACAGGGTCGACGAAAAACTGTTTTTT. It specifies CASSFQGDRVDEKLFF.

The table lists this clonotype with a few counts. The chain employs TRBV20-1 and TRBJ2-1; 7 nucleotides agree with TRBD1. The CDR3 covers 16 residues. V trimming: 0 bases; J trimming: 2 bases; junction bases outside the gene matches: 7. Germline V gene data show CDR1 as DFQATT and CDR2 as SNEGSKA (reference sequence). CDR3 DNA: TGCAGTGCTAGAGATTTTAGGGGGCTTGCCTACAATGAGCAGTTCTTC. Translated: CSARDFRGLAYNEQFF.

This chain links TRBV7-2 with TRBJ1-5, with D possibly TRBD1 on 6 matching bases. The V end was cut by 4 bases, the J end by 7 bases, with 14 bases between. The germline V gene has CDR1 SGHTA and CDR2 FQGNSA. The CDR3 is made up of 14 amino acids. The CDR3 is CASSSAGARQPQHF. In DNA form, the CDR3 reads TGTGCCAGCAGCTCCGCGGGGGCAAGACAGCCCCAGCATTTT.

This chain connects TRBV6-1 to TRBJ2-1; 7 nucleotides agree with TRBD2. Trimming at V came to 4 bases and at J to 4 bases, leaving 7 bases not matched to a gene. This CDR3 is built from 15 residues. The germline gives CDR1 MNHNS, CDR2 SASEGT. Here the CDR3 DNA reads TGTGCCAGCAGTGCCCTGGCGGGGGAGTACAATGAGCAGTTCTTC. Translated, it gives CASSALAGEYNEQFF.

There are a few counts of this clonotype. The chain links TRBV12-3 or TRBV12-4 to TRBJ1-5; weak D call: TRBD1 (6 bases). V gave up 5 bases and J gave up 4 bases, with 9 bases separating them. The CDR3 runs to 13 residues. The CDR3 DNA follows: TGTGCCAGCAGTAGACAGGCAAATCAGCCCCAGCATTTT. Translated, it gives CASSRQANQPQHF.

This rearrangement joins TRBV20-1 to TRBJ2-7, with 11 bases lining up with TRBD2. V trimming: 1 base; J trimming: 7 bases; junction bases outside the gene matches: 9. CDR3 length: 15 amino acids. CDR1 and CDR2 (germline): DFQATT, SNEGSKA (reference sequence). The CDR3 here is CSARVGSGRAGEQYF. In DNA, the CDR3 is TGCAGTGCTAGAGTGGGTAGCGGGAGGGCCGGGGAGCAGTACTTC.

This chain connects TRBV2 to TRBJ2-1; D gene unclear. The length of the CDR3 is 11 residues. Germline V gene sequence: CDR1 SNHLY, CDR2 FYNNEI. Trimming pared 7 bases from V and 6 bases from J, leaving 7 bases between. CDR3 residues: CASTGGNEQFF. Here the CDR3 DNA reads TGTGCCAGCACAGGCGGCAATGAGCAGTTCTTC.

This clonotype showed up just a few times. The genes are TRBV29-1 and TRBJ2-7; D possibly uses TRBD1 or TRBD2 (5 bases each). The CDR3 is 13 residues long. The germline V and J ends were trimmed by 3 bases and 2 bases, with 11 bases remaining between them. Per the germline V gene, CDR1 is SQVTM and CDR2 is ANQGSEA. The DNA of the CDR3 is TGCAGCGTTGAGGGGGACGAGACCTACGAGCAGTACTTC. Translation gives CSVEGDETYEQYF.

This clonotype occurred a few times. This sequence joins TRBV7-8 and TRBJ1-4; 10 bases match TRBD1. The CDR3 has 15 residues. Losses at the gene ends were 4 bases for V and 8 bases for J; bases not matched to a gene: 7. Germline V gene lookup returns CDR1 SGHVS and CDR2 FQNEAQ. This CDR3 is CASSSRQGAREKLFF. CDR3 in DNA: TGTGCCAGCAGCTCCCGACAGGGGGCGAGGGAAAAACTGTTTTTT.

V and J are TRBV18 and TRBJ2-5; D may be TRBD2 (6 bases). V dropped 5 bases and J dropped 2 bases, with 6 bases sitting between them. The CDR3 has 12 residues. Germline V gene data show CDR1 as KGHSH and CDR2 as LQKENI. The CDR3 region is CASSGTQETQYF. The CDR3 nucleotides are TGTGCCAGCTCAGGGACTCAAGAGACCCAGTACTTC.

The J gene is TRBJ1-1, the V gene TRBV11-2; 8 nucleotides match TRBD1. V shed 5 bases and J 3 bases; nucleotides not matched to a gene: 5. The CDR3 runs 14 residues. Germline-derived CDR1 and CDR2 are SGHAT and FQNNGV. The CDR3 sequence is CASSPDRADTEAFF. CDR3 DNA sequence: TGTGCCAGCAGCCCGGACAGGGCGGACACTGAAGCTTTCTTT.

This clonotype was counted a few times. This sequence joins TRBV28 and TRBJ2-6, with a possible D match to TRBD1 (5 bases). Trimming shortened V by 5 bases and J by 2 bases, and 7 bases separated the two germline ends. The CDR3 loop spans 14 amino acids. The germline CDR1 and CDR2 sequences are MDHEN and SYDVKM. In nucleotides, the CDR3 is TGTGCCAGCAGTCGGACAACTGGGGCCAACGTCCTGACTTTC. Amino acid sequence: CASSRTTGANVLTF.

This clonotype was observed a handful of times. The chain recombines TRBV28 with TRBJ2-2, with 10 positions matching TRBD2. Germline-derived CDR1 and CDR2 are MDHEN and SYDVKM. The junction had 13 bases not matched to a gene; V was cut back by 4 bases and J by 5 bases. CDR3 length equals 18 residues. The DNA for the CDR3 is TGTGCCAGCAGTTCTGGACAGGCTAGCGGGAGTTGGACCGGGGAGCTGTTTTTT. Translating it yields CASSSGQASGSWTGELFF. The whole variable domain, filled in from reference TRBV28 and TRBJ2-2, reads DVKVTQSSRYLVKRTGEKVFLECVQDMDHENMFWYRQDPGLGLRLIYFSYDVKMKEKGDIPEGYSVSREKKERFSLILESASTNQTSMYLCASSSGQASGSWTGELFFGEGSRLTVL.

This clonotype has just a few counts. The CDR3 region has the DNA TGTGCCAGCAGCTCCCCAATAGCGGGATCCCCTTACGAGCAGTACTTC. Its translation: CASSSPIAGSPYEQYF. V gene TRBV11-2 combines with J gene TRBJ2-7; 8 bases are a match to TRBD2. This CDR3 has 16 amino acids. The germline V gene encodes CDR1 SGHAT and CDR2 FQNNGV. V lost 4 bases and J lost 4; bases outside the gene matches: 12.

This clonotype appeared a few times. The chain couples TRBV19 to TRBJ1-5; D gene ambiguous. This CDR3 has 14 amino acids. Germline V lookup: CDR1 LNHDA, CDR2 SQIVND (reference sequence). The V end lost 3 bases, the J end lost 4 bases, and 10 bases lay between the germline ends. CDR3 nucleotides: TGTGCCAGTAGTATCGAAGAGCCAAATCAGCCCCAGCATTTT. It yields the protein CASSIEEPNQPQHF. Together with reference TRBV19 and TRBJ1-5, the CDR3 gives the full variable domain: DGGITQSPKYLFRKEGQNVTLSCEQNLNHDAMYWYRQDPGQGLRLIYYSQIVNDFQKGDIAEGYSVSREKKESFPLTVTSAQKNPTAFYLCASSIEEPNQPQHFGDGTRLSIL.

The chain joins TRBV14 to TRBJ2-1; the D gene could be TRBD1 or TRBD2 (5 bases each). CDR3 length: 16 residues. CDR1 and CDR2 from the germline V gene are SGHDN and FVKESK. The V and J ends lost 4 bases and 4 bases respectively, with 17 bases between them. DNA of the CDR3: TGTGCCAGCAGCCGAATTAGCAGGGACCCATACAATGAGCAGTTCTTC. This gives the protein CASSRISRDPYNEQFF. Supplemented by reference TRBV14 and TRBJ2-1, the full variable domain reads EAGVTQFPSHSVIEKGQTVTLRCDPISGHDNLYWYRRVMGKEIKFLLHFVKESKQDESGMPNNRFLAERTGGTYSTLKVQPAELEDSGVYFCASSRISRDPYNEQFFGPGTRLTVL.

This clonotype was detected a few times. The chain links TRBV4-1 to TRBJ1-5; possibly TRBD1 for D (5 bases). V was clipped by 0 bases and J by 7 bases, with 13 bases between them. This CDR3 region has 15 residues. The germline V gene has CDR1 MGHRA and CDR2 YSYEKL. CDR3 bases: TGCGCCAGCAGCCAAGACCCGCAGGGAAGGCAGCCCCAGCATTTT. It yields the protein CASSQDPQGRQPQHF.

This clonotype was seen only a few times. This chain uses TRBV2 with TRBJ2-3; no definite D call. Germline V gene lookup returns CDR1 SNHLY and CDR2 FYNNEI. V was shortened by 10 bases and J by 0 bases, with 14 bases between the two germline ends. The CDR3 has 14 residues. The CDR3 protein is CATLREASTDTQYF. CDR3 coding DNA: TGTGCCACTCTTCGAGAAGCTAGCACAGATACGCAGTATTTT.

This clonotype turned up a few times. The CDR3 nucleotides read TGTGCCAGCTCACCCGGGTCTCAAGGAAATCAGCCCCAGCATTTT. Its protein product is CASSPGSQGNQPQHF. The chain joins TRBV18 to TRBJ1-5; unclear D gene. This CDR3 spans 15 amino acids. Looked up from germline, CDR1 is KGHSH and CDR2 is LQKENI. V dropped 3 bases and J dropped 4 bases, with 13 bases sitting between them.